The 14 T cell receptor beta chains given below trace back to one sample, sequenced in a study of blood T cells in healthy people across ages. It was with a sample-barcoded 5' primer and a J-beta primer mix that a second PCR of roughly 6 to 11 cycles was run. Using its own MiXCR run on the 5' RACE reads, TCRdb lists one record per CDR3 protein. This sample yields hundreds of thousands of distinct CDR3 sequences, of which 58% are seen a single time; over 35% belongs to the top ten. Sample: blood. The receptors stem from a man in his 60s in good health.

This clonotype appeared a few times. V usage is TRBV7-2 and J usage is TRBJ2-7, with unresolved D. The length of the CDR3 is 12 residues. Germline V gene data show CDR1 as SGHTA and CDR2 as FQGNSA. The V end was cut by 1 base, the J end by 6 bases, with 7 bases between. The CDR3 sequence: CASSLGRTEQYF. The CDR3 DNA follows: TGTGCCAGCAGCTTAGGCCGGACCGAGCAGTACTTC.

The chain has TRBV5-1 and TRBJ2-5; 11 bases match TRBD2. The junction had 19 bases not matched to a gene; V was cut back by 7 bases and J by 11 bases. CDR3 length: 16 residues. From germline, CDR1 is SGHRS and CDR2 YFSETQ. CDR3 in DNA: TGCGCCAGCTCCGTTAGTTCTAGCGGGGGGTACAATGAGCAGTACTTC. This sequence encodes CASSVSSSGGYNEQYF.

The chain links TRBV12-3 or TRBV12-4 to TRBJ1-1; D might be TRBD1 (5 bases). V was pared by 5 bases and J by 4 bases, with 11 bases between. This CDR3 has 13 amino acids. The CDR3 sequence: CASSIQGPTEAFF. CDR3 in DNA: TGTGCCAGCAGTATTCAGGGTCCCACTGAAGCTTTCTTT.

This clonotype was counted a single time. The chain joins TRBV7-8 to TRBJ2-5; 9 bases are shared with TRBD1. The CDR3 spans 16 residues. With 4 bases clipped from V and 4 bases from J, the junction kept 10 bases outside the gene matches. Germline-derived CDR1 and CDR2 are SGHVS and FQNEAQ. Here the CDR3 reads CASSSSGTGFGETQYF. CDR3 DNA: TGTGCCAGCAGCTCGTCCGGGACAGGGTTCGGAGAGACCCAGTACTTC.

This clonotype was picked up a small number of times. The chain links TRBV10-2 to TRBJ2-7, with D possibly being TRBD2 (7 bases). V was cut by 3 bases and J by 3 bases, with 12 bases left in between. The CDR3 length is 14 residues. Looked up from germline, CDR1 is WSHSY and CDR2 is SAAADI. CDR3 sequence reads: CASSDSGGRYEQYF. The CDR3 nucleotides are TGCGCCAGCAGTGACTCGGGGGGCCGCTACGAGCAGTACTTC.

The CDR3 is CASSRTVYGYTF. CDR3 coding DNA: TGTGCCAGCAGCCGGACAGTTTATGGCTACACCTTC. V and J are TRBV6-2 or TRBV6-3 and TRBJ1-2; weak D call: TRBD1 (6 bases). This CDR3 has 12 residues. Looked up from germline, CDR1 is MNHEY and CDR2 is SVGEGT. V shed 6 bases and J shed 5 bases, with 10 bases lying between them.

The J gene is TRBJ2-6, the V gene TRBV7-9; no clear D. Germline V CDR1 and CDR2: SEHNR, FQNEAQ (reference sequence). V lost 5 bases, J lost 0 bases, and 11 bases lay in between. CDR3 size: 16 residues. CDR3: CASSPWQSSGANVLTF. The CDR3, as DNA: TGTGCCAGCAGCCCCTGGCAGAGCTCTGGGGCCAACGTCCTGACTTTC.

The J gene is TRBJ1-1, the V gene TRBV12-3 or TRBV12-4; TRBD1 might be the D (6 bases). CDR3 length equals 13 residues. The V and J ends lost 4 bases and 7 bases respectively, with 13 bases between them. The CDR3 is CASSYIQGIEAFF. The CDR3 DNA sequence: TGTGCCAGCAGTTACATCCAGGGGATTGAAGCTTTCTTT.

The chain links TRBV20-1 to TRBJ1-2; 7 bases match TRBD1. Losses at the gene ends were 4 bases for V and 4 bases for J; bases not matched to a gene: 3. From germline, CDR1 is DFQATT and CDR2 SNEGSKA (reference sequence). The CDR3 totals 12 residues. This CDR3 is CSAKQGIYGYTF. The CDR3 DNA sequence: TGCAGTGCTAAACAGGGGATCTATGGCTACACCTTC.

This clonotype occurred a few times. The J gene is TRBJ2-5, the V gene TRBV5-1; D is uncertain. The length of the CDR3 is 13 residues. V was pared by 3 bases and J by 1 base, with 7 bases between. Germline V gene data show CDR1 as SGHRS and CDR2 as YFSETQ. CDR3 DNA: TGCGCCAGCAGCTCCCAGCCCCAAGAGACCCAGTACTTC. It codes for CASSSQPQETQYF.

This clonotype was found a few times. The rearrangement joins TRBV20-1 to TRBJ2-5; D uncertain. The germline CDR1 and CDR2 sequences are DFQATT and SNEGSKA (reference sequence). This CDR3 contains 14 residues. Trimming removed 4 bases at V and 5 bases at J, with 17 bases between. The CDR3, as DNA: TGCAGTGCTACCCTCCTTACCCGGTGGGAGACCCAGTACTTC. As protein: CSATLLTRWETQYF.

This clonotype was counted only a few times. The chain has TRBV20-1 and TRBJ2-7; no reliable D call. Trimming left V 0 bases short and J 6 bases short, with 15 bases between. The CDR3 has 14 residues. Germline loops: CDR1 DFQATT, CDR2 SNEGSKA (reference sequence). CDR3 protein: CSARDNLKLVEQYF. The CDR3, as DNA: TGCAGTGCTAGAGATAATCTTAAACTGGTCGAGCAGTACTTC.

In its sample, this clonotype was seen once. V is TRBV28 and J is TRBJ1-2; D is possibly TRBD1 (6 bases). V gave up 8 bases and J gave up 8 bases, with 12 bases separating them. The CDR3 is 11 residues long. Germline-derived CDR1 and CDR2 are MDHEN and SYDVKM. The CDR3 DNA follows: TGTGCCAGCGGCTACAGGGAAGGCTACACCTTC. Translated, it gives CASGYREGYTF.

The genes are TRBV12-3 or TRBV12-4 and TRBJ2-1, with 11 bases lining up with TRBD2. Germline trimming cut 6 bases from V and 8 bases from J; bases unmatched to any gene: 9. This CDR3 comprises 15 residues. The CDR3 reads CASRLTSGSSDEQFF. CDR3 nucleotides: TGTGCCAGCAGACTTACTAGCGGGAGCTCGGATGAGCAGTTCTTC.